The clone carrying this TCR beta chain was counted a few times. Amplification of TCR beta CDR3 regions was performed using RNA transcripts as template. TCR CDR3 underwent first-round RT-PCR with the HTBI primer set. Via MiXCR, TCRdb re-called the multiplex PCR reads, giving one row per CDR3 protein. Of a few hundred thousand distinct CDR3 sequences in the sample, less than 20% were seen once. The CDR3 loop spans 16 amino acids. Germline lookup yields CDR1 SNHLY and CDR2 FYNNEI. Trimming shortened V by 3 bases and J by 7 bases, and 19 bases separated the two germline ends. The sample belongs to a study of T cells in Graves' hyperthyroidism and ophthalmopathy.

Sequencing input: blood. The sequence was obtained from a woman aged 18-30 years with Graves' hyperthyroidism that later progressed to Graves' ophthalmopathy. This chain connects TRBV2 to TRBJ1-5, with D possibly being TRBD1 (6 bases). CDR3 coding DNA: TGTGCCAGCAGTGAGTACCTAGGGGGAGCGGTACAGCCCCAGCATTTT. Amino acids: CASSEYLGGAVQPQHF. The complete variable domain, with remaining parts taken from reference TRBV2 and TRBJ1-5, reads EPEVTQTPSHQVTQMGQEVILRCVPISNHLYFYWYRQILGQKVEFLVSFYNNEISEKSEIFDDQFSVERPDGSNFTLKIRSTKLEDSAMYFCASSEYLGGAVQPQHFGDGTRLSIL.